The 31 T cell receptor beta chains below were found in one sample sequenced in a study of radiotherapy plus CTLA-4 blockade in lung cancer. Assay: immunoSEQ multiplex PCR; the TCRdb copy retains only in-frame clones and omits some. The sample holds around 95,000 clones, about 80% seen once. The specimen comprised peripheral blood, sampled from a patient treated with radiotherapy plus ipilimumab. These receptors were collected from a human donor with non-small cell lung cancer who had stable disease on radiotherapy plus ipilimumab.

V is TRBV28 and J is TRBJ2-5; weak D call: TRBD1 (6 bases). Germline V gene data show CDR1 as MDHEN and CDR2 as SYDVKM. This CDR3 region has 18 residues. V lost 6 bases, J lost 1 base, and 24 bases lay in between. CDR3 sequence: CASSSPRLTGYRQETQYF. The CDR3 DNA reads TGTGCCAGCAGCTCACCACGTTTAACAGGGTATCGCCAAGAGACCCAGTACTTC.

This clone has just one count. The chain joins TRBV19 to TRBJ1-1; D not resolved. V lost 5 bases and J lost 0, with 16 bases in between. The CDR3 has 16 residues. Looked up from germline, CDR1 is LNHDA and CDR2 is SQIVND (reference sequence). The CDR3 spells CASSRGRGLMNTEAFF. The CDR3 DNA reads TGTGCCAGTAGTCGAGGCAGAGGGTTAATGAACACTGAAGCTTTCTTT. Complete variable domain (other parts from reference TRBV19 and TRBJ1-1): DGGITQSPKYLFRKEGQNVTLSCEQNLNHDAMYWYRQDPGQGLRLIYYSQIVNDFQKGDIAEGYSVSREKKESFPLTVTSAQKNPTAFYLCASSRGRGLMNTEAFFGQGTRLTVV.

The sample holds a few counts of this clone. The chain carries TRBV19 and TRBJ1-5; unclear D gene. The germline V and J ends were trimmed by 6 bases and 2 bases, with 5 bases remaining between them. Germline values: CDR1 LNHDA, CDR2 SQIVND (reference sequence). The CDR3 length is 12 residues. The CDR3 DNA reads TGTGCCAGTAGAGGCGGCAATCAGCCCCAGCATTTT. Translated, it gives CASRGGNQPQHF.

The chain employs TRBV11-3 and TRBJ1-1; D is undetermined. This CDR3 spans 13 amino acids. Trimming took 1 base from V and 0 from J, leaving 3 bases between them. Germline CDR1 is SGHNT and CDR2 is YENEEA. The CDR3 region has the DNA TGTGCCAGCAGCTTAGGGATGAACACTGAAGCTTTCTTT. It codes for CASSLGMNTEAFF.

The chain carries TRBV9 and TRBJ1-3; TRBD1 aligns across 7 bases. The V gene's germline CDR1 is SGDLS and CDR2 YYNGEE. V trimming: 4 bases; J trimming: 0 bases; junction bases outside the gene matches: 10. There are 17 residues in the CDR3. The CDR3 sequence is CASSPGGQLASGNTIYF. The CDR3 region has the DNA TGTGCCAGCAGCCCAGGGGGACAGTTGGCCTCTGGAAACACCATATATTTT.

This chain joins TRBV28 and TRBJ2-1; 12 nucleotides match TRBD2. The CDR3 has 16 residues. J gave up 1 base and V 6 bases, and 4 bases lay outside the gene matches. Germline V gene sequence: CDR1 MDHEN, CDR2 SYDVKM. CDR3 in amino acids: CASSGLAGFSYNEQFF. The CDR3 nucleotides are TGTGCCAGCAGCGGACTAGCGGGGTTTTCCTACAATGAGCAGTTCTTC.

This chain joins TRBV10-3 and TRBJ1-1; D is perhaps TRBD1 (5 bases). The CDR3 spans 13 residues. The germline V and J ends were trimmed by 2 bases and 1 base, with 5 bases remaining between them. Germline loops: CDR1 ENHRY, CDR2 SYGVKD. The CDR3 protein is CAISEGQNTEAFF. The CDR3 bases are TGTGCCATCAGTGAGGGACAGAACACTGAAGCTTTCTTT.

The chain combines TRBV7-2 with TRBJ2-1; weak D call: TRBD2 (5 bases). There are 16 residues in the CDR3. Trimming removed 2 bases at V and 0 bases at J, with 11 bases between. Germline CDR1 reads SGHTA; CDR2 reads FQGNSA. As DNA, the CDR3 is TGTGCCAGCAGCTTATTATCCGGGGACTCCTACAATGAGCAGTTCTTC. Protein: CASSLLSGDSYNEQFF.

V is TRBV28 and J is TRBJ1-6, with a possible D match to TRBD1 (5 bases). Germline V gives CDR1 MDHEN, CDR2 SYDVKM. The CDR3 is made up of 15 amino acids. Trimming shortened V by 8 bases and J by 0 bases, and 11 bases separated the two germline ends. In nucleotides, the CDR3 is TGTGCCAGCGGAGGGGTCAGCTCCTATAATTCACCCCTCCACTTT. The encoded protein is CASGGVSSYNSPLHF.

V and J are TRBV7-9 and TRBJ2-7; 7 bases align to TRBD1. CDR3 size: 14 residues. Trimming took 5 bases from V and 3 from J; bases not matched to a gene: 7. Germline V gene lookup returns CDR1 SEHNR and CDR2 FQNEAQ (reference sequence). The CDR3 protein is CASSTTDRFYEQYF. The DNA for the CDR3 is TGTGCCAGCAGCACAACGGACAGGTTCTACGAGCAGTACTTC. The variable domain in full, with the rest retrieved from reference TRBV7-9 and TRBJ2-7, is DTGVSQNPRHKITKRGQNVTFRCDPISEHNRLYWYRQTLGQGPEFLTYFQNEAQLEKSRLLSDRFSAERPKGSFSTLEIQRTEQGDSAMYLCASSTTDRFYEQYFGPGTRLTVT.

This chain links TRBV29-1 with TRBJ1-1; D uncertain. CDR1 and CDR2 (germline): SQVTM, ANQGSEA. Trimming left V 4 bases short and J 10 bases short, with 10 bases between. The CDR3 length is 10 residues. The CDR3 coding sequence is TGCAGCGTTGTCAAGGTTGGAGCTTTCTTT. Translating it yields CSVVKVGAFF.

The count of this clone is one. This rearrangement joins TRBV6-5 to TRBJ2-5; TRBD2 matches 10 bases. Germline loops: CDR1 MNHEY, CDR2 SVGAGI. CDR3 length equals 14 residues. V lost 7 bases to trimming and J lost 4 bases; unmatched junction nucleotides: 6. The CDR3 sequence: CASTSGGAGETQYF. The CDR3 DNA follows: TGTGCCAGCACGAGCGGGGGGGCGGGAGAGACCCAGTACTTC.

This chain joins TRBV9 and TRBJ2-3; maybe TRBD2 (6 bases). The CDR3 has 18 residues. Trimming removed 1 base at V and 3 bases at J, with 21 bases between. Germline V gene data show CDR1 as SGDLS and CDR2 as YYNGEE. The CDR3 DNA reads as TGTGCCAGCAGCGTATATTGGGGACTCGTGAACGCAACAGATACGCAGTATTTT. Translating gives CASSVYWGLVNATDTQYF. The full variable domain, completed using reference TRBV9 and TRBJ2-3, is DSGVTQTPKHLITATGQRVTLRCSPRSGDLSVYWYQQSLDQGLQFLIQYYNGEERAKGNILERFSAQQFPDLHSELNLSSLELGDSALYFCASSVYWGLVNATDTQYFGPGTRLTVL.

The chain carries TRBV9 and TRBJ1-1; no firm D call. CDR3 length equals 14 residues. V dropped 3 bases and J dropped 1 base, with 10 bases sitting between them. Germline CDR1 SGDLS, CDR2 YYNGEE. CDR3 region: CASSALERNTEAFF. In DNA, the CDR3 is TGTGCCAGCAGCGCCCTGGAGAGGAACACTGAAGCTTTCTTT.

The chain joins TRBV5-4 to TRBJ2-2; D call uncertain. The CDR3 consists of 14 residues. Germline loops: CDR1 SGHNT, CDR2 YYREEE (reference sequence). The V gene lost 5 bases and the J gene lost 4 bases, with 12 bases spanning the gap. The CDR3 is CASSPRTLTGELFF. The CDR3 region has the DNA TGTGCCAGCAGTCCTCGGACCCTCACCGGGGAGCTGTTTTTT.

V is TRBV10-2 and J is TRBJ2-5; 9 bases match TRBD2. V trimming: 2 bases; J trimming: 5 bases; junction bases outside the gene matches: 6. Germline V gives CDR1 WSHSY, CDR2 SAAADI. This CDR3 spans 15 amino acids. DNA for the CDR3: TGCGCCAGCAGTGAGGCGGGGGGGCGAGGGGAGACCCAGTACTTC. Translation: CASSEAGGRGETQYF.

V gene TRBV30 combines with J gene TRBJ2-1; 9 bases are a match to TRBD1. The CDR3 runs 14 residues. Germline CDR1 is GTSNPN and CDR2 is SVGIG (reference sequence). The junction had 7 bases not matched to a gene; V was cut back by 6 bases and J by 4 bases. The CDR3: CACSRGTGYNEQFF. CDR3 nucleotides: TGTGCCTGTTCCCGGGGGACAGGGTACAATGAGCAGTTCTTC. Combining the CDR3 with reference TRBV30 and TRBJ2-1 gives the whole variable domain SQTIHQWPATLVQPVGSPLSLECTVEGTSNPNLYWYRQAAGRGLQLLFYSVGIGQISSEVPQNLSASRPQDRQFILSSKKLLLSDSGFYLCACSRGTGYNEQFFGPGTRLTVL.

V is TRBV11-3 and J is TRBJ2-1; 9 nucleotides line up with TRBD2. This CDR3 spans 17 amino acids. The junction had 9 bases not matched to a gene; V was cut back by 1 base and J by 5 bases. The V gene's germline CDR1 is SGHNT and CDR2 YENEEA. DNA for the CDR3: TGTGCCAGCAGCTTAGGGTTAGCGGGGGCTTCACACAATGAGCAGTTCTTC. Amino acids: CASSLGLAGASHNEQFF.

This clone was detected a few times. V and J are TRBV6-4 and TRBJ1-2; no definite D call. Deletions cut 3 bases from V and 6 bases from J, with 14 bases between. Looked up from germline, CDR1 is MRHNA and CDR2 is SNTAGT. This CDR3 has 14 residues. The CDR3 loop is CASSESVPGNGYTF. The CDR3 DNA reads as TGTGCCAGCAGTGAATCGGTCCCGGGAAATGGCTACACCTTC.

This clone was found a few times. The chain joins TRBV4-1 to TRBJ2-1; D gene ambiguous. Germline CDR1 and CDR2: MGHRA and YSYEKL. Between the trimmed V and J ends, which lost 1 base and 12 bases, there was a span of 13 bases. The CDR3 is 13 amino acids. CDR3 sequence (DNA): TGCGCCAGCAGCCAAGCCCCCGGTGGCGTGCAGTTCTTC. Its protein is CASSQAPGGVQFF.

This clone was picked up a small number of times. The chain joins TRBV6-4 to TRBJ1-2, with D possibly TRBD1 on 6 matching bases. Germline V CDR1 and CDR2: MRHNA, SNTAGT. CDR3 length: 13 residues. V was shortened by 4 bases and J by 4 bases, with 10 bases between the two germline ends. The CDR3 DNA is TGTGCCAGCAGTGGTGGACAGAGCTATGGCTACACCTTC. Translated, it gives CASSGGQSYGYTF.

Here the CDR3 reads CASSLTPSYGYTF. In DNA, the CDR3 is TGTGCCAGCAGTTTGACACCCTCCTATGGCTACACCTTC. The V call is TRBV28, the J call TRBJ1-2; D is ambiguous. This CDR3 has 13 residues. V was trimmed by 3 bases and J by 4 bases, leaving 9 bases between them. Germline lookup yields CDR1 MDHEN and CDR2 SYDVKM.

The gene calls are TRBV5-1 and TRBJ2-7; D is unresolved. V was clipped by 4 bases and J by 2 bases, with 19 bases between them. The germline V gene has CDR1 SGHRS and CDR2 YFSETQ. This CDR3 contains 16 residues. The DNA for the CDR3 is TGCGCCAGCAGCCCAACTTCTCCTGGCCCCACCTACGAGCAGTACTTC. Translating gives CASSPTSPGPTYEQYF.

The gene calls are TRBV7-2 and TRBJ2-7; the D gene is possibly TRBD1 (5 bases). V was trimmed by 0 bases and J by 7 bases, leaving 13 bases between them. This CDR3 spans 14 amino acids. The germline V gene encodes CDR1 SGHTA and CDR2 FQGNSA. The CDR3 DNA sequence: TGTGCCAGCAGCTTAGCGGGCAGGGTGGAAGAGCAGTACTTC. Protein: CASSLAGRVEEQYF.

This chain links TRBV6-5 with TRBJ2-7; maybe TRBD2 (7 bases). There are 15 residues in the CDR3. V lost 2 bases to trimming and J lost 5 bases, with 16 bases between them. Germline V gene lookup returns CDR1 MNHEY and CDR2 SVGAGI. CDR3 loop: CASSYIAGDTHEQYF. The CDR3, as DNA: TGTGCCAGCAGTTACATCGCGGGGGACACCCACGAGCAGTACTTC.

V usage is TRBV5-4 and J usage is TRBJ2-7; 7 bases agree with TRBD2. The V gene end was trimmed by 4 bases and the J gene end by 6 bases; junction bases not matched to a gene: 13. Per germline, CDR1 SGHNT and CDR2 YYREEE (reference sequence). The CDR3 runs 15 residues. CDR3 in DNA: TGTGCCAGCAGCGGGGGGGGATGGGGTCGTCCCGAGCAGTACTTC. Protein product: CASSGGGWGRPEQYF.

The gene calls are TRBV27 and TRBJ2-7; D might be TRBD1 (6 bases). This CDR3 has 15 residues. The ends were cut back, 6 bases at V and 0 bases at J, with 15 bases in the middle. In germline, CDR1 is MNHEY, CDR2 SMNVEV (reference sequence). The CDR3 DNA follows: TGTGCCAGCAGCCCCACAGGGTCGAGCTCCTACGAGCAGTACTTC. Translating it yields CASSPTGSSSYEQYF.

The V and J genes are TRBV7-9 and TRBJ2-2; D uncertain. The V gene lost 7 bases and the J gene lost 0 bases, with 9 bases spanning the gap. The CDR3 runs 14 residues. The germline V gene encodes CDR1 SEHNR and CDR2 FQNEAQ (reference sequence). As DNA, the CDR3 is TGTGCCAGCACTCTATCAGCGAACACCGGGGAGCTGTTTTTT. The encoded protein is CASTLSANTGELFF. Full variable domain (rest looked up from reference TRBV7-9 and TRBJ2-2): DTGVSQNPRHKITKRGQNVTFRCDPISEHNRLYWYRQTLGQGPEFLTYFQNEAQLEKSRLLSDRFSAERPKGSFSTLEIQRTEQGDSAMYLCASTLSANTGELFFGEGSRLTVL.

This chain connects TRBV2 to TRBJ1-1, with 8 bases aligning to TRBD1. The CDR3 covers 14 residues. Trimming at V came to 6 bases and at J to 6 bases, leaving 9 bases not matched to a gene. The germline CDR1 and CDR2 sequences are SNHLY and FYNNEI. This CDR3 reads CASSMTGDLPEAFF. CDR3 in DNA: TGTGCCAGCAGCATGACAGGGGATCTCCCTGAAGCTTTCTTT.

The chain has TRBV18 and TRBJ1-1; 7 nucleotides line up with TRBD1. Germline loops: CDR1 KGHSH, CDR2 LQKENI. After removal of 3 bases from V and 6 bases from J, the junction contained 10 bases not matched to a gene. This CDR3 is built from 15 residues. In DNA, the CDR3 is TGTGCCAGCTCACCCGGGACAGCTGGCTTAGCTGAAGCTTTCTTT. Its protein product is CASSPGTAGLAEAFF.

The chain recombines TRBV9 with TRBJ2-5; 8 bases are a match to TRBD2. This CDR3 contains 15 residues. V shed 6 bases and J 0 bases; nucleotides not matched to a gene: 7. The germline V gene encodes CDR1 SGDLS and CDR2 YYNGEE. CDR3 sequence: CASTAGGGYQETQYF. The DNA for the CDR3 is TGTGCCAGCACCGCGGGCGGGGGGTACCAAGAGACCCAGTACTTC.